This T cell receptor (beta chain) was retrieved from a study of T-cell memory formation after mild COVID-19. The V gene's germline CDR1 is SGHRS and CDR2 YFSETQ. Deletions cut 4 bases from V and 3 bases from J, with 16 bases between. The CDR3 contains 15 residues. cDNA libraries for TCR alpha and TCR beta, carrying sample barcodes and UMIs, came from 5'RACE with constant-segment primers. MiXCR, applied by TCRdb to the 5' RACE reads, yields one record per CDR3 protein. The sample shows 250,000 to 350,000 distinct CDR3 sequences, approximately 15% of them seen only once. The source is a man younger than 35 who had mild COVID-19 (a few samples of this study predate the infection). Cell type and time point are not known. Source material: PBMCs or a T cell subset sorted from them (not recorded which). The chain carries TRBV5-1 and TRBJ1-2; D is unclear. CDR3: CASSTTGLGHYGYTF. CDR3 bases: TGCGCCAGCAGCACAACGGGGTTAGGCCACTATGGCTACACCTTC.